A selection of T cell receptor beta chains follows, all from one sample in a study of cytomegalovirus exposure and HLA in healthy donors. Libraries were prepared by immunoSEQ multiplex PCR; TCRdb keeps only in-frame clonotypes and omits some of them. The table records about 160,000 clones, roughly two thirds of them present only once. The source material was PBMCs. These receptor sequences come from a woman aged 25-40 years in good health and CMV-seronegative. The CDR3 runs from the conserved cysteine through the conserved F or W. D genes are given only for firm matches. Expanded clones get a size class; other rows say once, few or many, or leave the size out.

abundance	d_gene	v_gene	j_gene	CDR3aa	CDR3nt
once	TRBD2	TRBV28	TRBJ2-7	CASSLPAGGPYEQYF	TGTGCCAGCAGTTTACCAGCGGGAGGTCCCTACGAGCAGTACTTC
few	NA	TRBV7-8	TRBJ2-7	CASSATGSAYEQYF	TGTGCCAGCAGCGCGACAGGATCGGCCTACGAGCAGTACTTC
NA	TRBD1	TRBV7-2	TRBJ2-1	CASSLLGQGALEQFF	TGTGCCAGCAGCTTACTCGGACAGGGGGCGCTTGAGCAGTTCTTC
few	TRBD1	TRBV15	TRBJ2-2	CATSSVGTGGSGELFF	TGTGCCACCAGCAGCGTAGGGACAGGGGGAAGCGGGGAGCTGTTTTTT
few	NA	TRBV6-5	TRBJ1-5	CASSPGGGDQPQHF	TGTGCCAGCAGCCCGGGGGGGGGCGATCAGCCCCAGCATTTT
NA	NA	TRBV4-2	TRBJ1-3	CASSQDPRAGPGNTIYF	TGTGCCAGCAGCCAAGATCCCAGGGCGGGACCTGGAAACACCATATATTTT
NA	NA	TRBV5-6	TRBJ2-3	CASRIGGRTDTQYF	TGTGCCAGCAGAATTGGGGGCCGCACAGATACGCAGTATTTT
NA	NA	TRBV30	TRBJ1-1	CAWSGPFDTEAFF	TGTGCCTGGAGTGGGCCTTTCGATACTGAAGCTTTCTTT
few	TRBD1	TRBV5-1	TRBJ2-7	CASSPRDSAYEQYF	TGCGCCAGCAGCCCCCGGGACAGCGCCTACGAGCAGTACTTC
NA	TRBD1	TRBV6-1	TRBJ2-3	CASSGWTGGFTDTQYF	TGTGCCAGCAGTGGATGGACAGGAGGTTTCACAGATACGCAGTATTTT
NA	TRBD1	TRBV2	TRBJ1-6	CASARSPGGNSPLHF	TGTGCCAGCGCTCGCAGCCCAGGGGGGAATTCACCCCTCCACTTT
NA	TRBD2	TRBV7-2	TRBJ2-7	CASSLMLAGGNEQYF	TGTGCCAGCAGCTTAATGTTAGCGGGGGGTAACGAGCAGTACTTC
NA	NA	TRBV2	TRBJ2-1	CASSADRYNEQFF	TGTGCCAGCAGTGCCGACAGGTACAATGAGCAGTTCTTC
few	NA	TRBV7-8	TRBJ2-5	CASSSRGQETQYF	TGTGCCAGCAGCTCCCGGGGTCAAGAGACCCAGTACTTC
NA	NA	TRBV30	TRBJ1-5	CAWSVRGGQPQHF	TGTGCCTGGAGTGTAAGGGGGGGTCAGCCCCAGCATTTT